The 27 T cell receptor beta chains below all came from one sample that was sequenced in a study of cytomegalovirus exposure and HLA in healthy donors. PCR involved 60 Vbeta and 13 Jbeta primers. The repertoire was sequenced with immunoSEQ multiplex PCR; TCRdb's copy has only in-frame clones and lacks some. Seen here are more than 150,000 clones, around 84% observed once, and the top ten hold about 2.6%. The specimen was PBMCs. These receptors were obtained from a woman aged 50 to 60 in good health and CMV-seropositive.

J is TRBJ1-2 and V is TRBV18, with TRBD1 matching 10 bases. V trimming: 3 bases; J trimming: 3 bases; junction bases outside the gene matches: 1. This CDR3 has 14 amino acids. Germline loops: CDR1 KGHSH, CDR2 LQKENI. The CDR3 DNA follows: TGTGCCAGCTCACCGGGGACAGGGGACTATGGCTACACCTTC. Protein: CASSPGTGDYGYTF.

The chain couples TRBV4-1 to TRBJ1-2; weak D call: TRBD1 (6 bases). Trimming left V 0 bases short and J 8 bases short, with 10 bases between. The CDR3 is made up of 13 amino acids. Germline V CDR1 and CDR2: MGHRA, YSYEKL. The CDR3 sequence: CASSQDQGNGYTF. For the CDR3, the DNA is TGCGCCAGCAGCCAAGATCAGGGGAACGGCTACACCTTC.

The V gene is TRBV7-8, the J gene TRBJ2-7, with 9 bases identical to TRBD1. The V gene's germline CDR1 is SGHVS and CDR2 FQNEAQ. V shed 5 bases, J shed 5 bases, and the junction held 10 bases outside the gene matches. The CDR3 extends over 15 amino acids. The CDR3 DNA sequence: TGTGCCAGCAGCGGGTGGGACAGGGAAGTTAACGAGCAGTACTTC. Translating it yields CASSGWDREVNEQYF.

V and J are TRBV30 and TRBJ2-4; D remains ambiguous. CDR1 and CDR2 (germline): GTSNPN, SVGIG (reference sequence). The V end lost 2 bases, the J end lost 0 bases, and 5 bases lay between the germline ends. The CDR3 consists of 13 residues. CDR3 coding DNA: TGTGCCTGGAGTAAGAGAGCCAAAAACATTCAGTACTTC. Protein: CAWSKRAKNIQYF.

The rearrangement links TRBV15 to TRBJ2-1; a weak D match, TRBD1 (7 bases). In germline, CDR1 is LNHNV, CDR2 YYDKDF (reference sequence). The V end lost 6 bases, the J end lost 3 bases, and 12 bases lay between the germline ends. This CDR3 comprises 14 residues. In nucleotides, the CDR3 is TGTGCCACCAGAGACAGGGACTTCTACAATGAGCAGTTCTTC. The encoded protein is CATRDRDFYNEQFF.

This rearrangement joins TRBV5-4 to TRBJ1-1; D is perhaps TRBD1 (6 bases). V lost 1 base and J 1 base, leaving 11 bases between the germline ends. The germline CDR1 and CDR2 sequences are SGHNT and YYREEE (reference sequence). The CDR3 sequence is 15 residues long. CDR3 sequence reads: CASSLSSDRNTEAFF. DNA of the CDR3: TGTGCCAGCAGCTTGTCATCGGACAGGAACACTGAAGCTTTCTTT. The variable domain in full, completed from reference TRBV5-4 and TRBJ1-1, reads ETGVTQSPTHLIKTRGQQVTLRCSSQSGHNTVSWYQQALGQGPQFIFQYYREEENGRGNFPPRFSGLQFPNYSSELNVNALELDDSALYLCASSLSSDRNTEAFFGQGTRLTVV.

V usage is TRBV4-2 and J usage is TRBJ2-3, with TRBD2 identical over 7 bases. Germline CDR1 and CDR2: LGHNA and YNFKEQ. V lost 3 bases and J lost 3; bases outside the gene matches: 12. This CDR3 is 17 amino acids long. The CDR3 coding sequence is TGTGCCAGCAGCCAGGGCGGGTCGGGGGGAAAAACAGATACGCAGTATTTT. It yields the protein CASSQGGSGGKTDTQYF.

This clone has a handful of counts. The V and J genes are TRBV11-2 and TRBJ2-7; a possible D gene is TRBD1 (5 bases). CDR1 SGHAT and CDR2 FQNNGV come from the germline V gene. Between the trimmed V and J ends, which lost 3 bases and 0 bases, there was a span of 6 bases. There are 13 residues in the CDR3. The DNA of the CDR3 is TGTGCCAGCAGCTTCGACAGCTCCTACGAGCAGTACTTC. Amino acid sequence: CASSFDSSYEQYF.

The rearrangement uses TRBV5-5 and TRBJ2-3, with 10 bases that match TRBD2. The CDR3 contains 17 residues. The germline CDR1 and CDR2 sequences are SGHKS and YYEKEE (reference sequence). After removal of 3 bases from V and 2 bases from J, the junction contained 9 bases not matched to a gene. Here the CDR3 DNA reads TGTGCCAGCAGCTCACCGCCTAGCGGGGGAACCACAGATACGCAGTATTTT. The encoded protein is CASSSPPSGGTTDTQYF.

The V call is TRBV19, the J call TRBJ2-5, with D possibly matching TRBD2 (6 bases). V was clipped by 10 bases and J by 7 bases, with 22 bases between them. Germline CDR1 LNHDA, CDR2 SQIVND (reference sequence). This CDR3 is 14 amino acids long. The DNA for the CDR3 is TGTGCCACCCAGGAGGGTCACACGGATGGGACCCAGTACTTC. Translating it yields CATQEGHTDGTQYF.

The V and J genes are TRBV18 and TRBJ2-1; the D gene is possibly TRBD2 (7 bases). Trimming left V 6 bases short and J 5 bases short, with 26 bases between. The germline CDR1 and CDR2 sequences are KGHSH and LQKENI. The CDR3 is 18 residues long. The CDR3 loop reads CASSPSGGSGGLDNEQFF. CDR3 coding DNA: TGTGCCAGCTCCCCCAGCGGAGGGTCGGGGGGCCTCGACAATGAGCAGTTCTTC.

The chain links TRBV5-1 to TRBJ2-1; 9 bases line up with TRBD2. CDR1 and CDR2 (germline): SGHRS, YFSETQ. The CDR3 sequence is 16 residues long. J lost 8 bases, V lost 1 base, and 10 bases had no gene match. The CDR3 DNA reads TGCGCCAGCAGCTTGACGGGGCTAGCGGGGCGGGATGAGCAGTTCTTC. Translation: CASSLTGLAGRDEQFF.

This chain connects TRBV28 to TRBJ2-7; D unresolved. The CDR3 is made up of 13 amino acids. Germline assignment: CDR1 MDHEN and CDR2 SYDVKM. Trimming removed 3 bases from V and 5 bases from J, with 11 bases in between. The CDR3 nucleotides read TGTGCCAGCAGTTTGTCCGCGCGAAACGAGCAGTACTTC. Protein sequence: CASSLSARNEQYF. The full variable domain, completed using reference TRBV28 and TRBJ2-7, is DVKVTQSSRYLVKRTGEKVFLECVQDMDHENMFWYRQDPGLGLRLIYFSYDVKMKEKGDIPEGYSVSREKKERFSLILESASTNQTSMYLCASSLSARNEQYFGPGTRLTVT.

J is TRBJ2-2 and V is TRBV4-3, with D possibly being TRBD1 (5 bases). This CDR3 has 15 residues. Germline lookup yields CDR1 LGHNA and CDR2 YSLEER. V lost 4 bases and J 5 bases, leaving 14 bases between the germline ends. The CDR3 sequence is CASSLSGIGTGELFF. The CDR3 DNA is TGCGCCAGCAGCCTTTCAGGGATAGGGACCGGGGAGCTGTTTTTT.

This clone was seen only a few times. The rearrangement links TRBV10-2 to TRBJ1-6; TRBD1 matches 7 bases. The CDR3 is 15 residues long. The germline V gene encodes CDR1 WSHSY and CDR2 SAAADI. The V segment lost 7 bases and the J segment 7 bases; nucleotides outside the gene matches: 10. The CDR3 DNA reads as TGCGCCAGCAAATCACAGGGGAAGGGGAATTCACCCCTCCACTTT. Translation: CASKSQGKGNSPLHF.

The chain employs TRBV7-2 and TRBJ2-2; TRBD2 aligns across 12 bases. Trimming cost V 5 bases and J 7 bases; bases outside gene matches: 5. CDR3 size: 15 residues. Germline loops: CDR1 SGHTA, CDR2 FQGNSA. CDR3 bases: TGTGCCAGCAGCGCTAGCGGGGGGGCGAGCGGGGAGCTGTTTTTT. Translated: CASSASGGASGELFF.

This chain uses TRBV18 with TRBJ2-7; possible D gene TRBD2, 5 bases. There are 16 residues in the CDR3. V lost 4 bases and J 6 bases, leaving 22 bases between the germline ends. Germline CDR1 and CDR2: KGHSH and LQKENI. CDR3 in DNA: TGTGCCAGCTCACAGCGCAGTATTCCCGGGGAAGGCGAGCAGTACTTC. Residues: CASSQRSIPGEGEQYF.

The rearrangement joins TRBV2 to TRBJ1-4; D gene unclear. Trimming stripped 5 bases from V and 7 bases from J, with 11 bases between. Germline loops: CDR1 SNHLY, CDR2 FYNNEI. The CDR3 loop spans 13 amino acids. The CDR3 spells CASSPRLGEKLFF. CDR3 DNA sequence: TGTGCCAGCAGTCCCCGACTGGGTGAAAAACTGTTTTTT.

The genes are TRBV9 and TRBJ2-2; D perhaps matches TRBD1 (6 bases). CDR1 and CDR2 (germline): SGDLS, YYNGEE. The CDR3 has 13 amino acids. V gave up 3 bases and J gave up 6 bases, with 9 bases separating them. The CDR3 protein is CASSAGVAGELFF. CDR3 sequence (DNA): TGTGCCAGCAGCGCAGGGGTAGCCGGGGAGCTGTTTTTT.

The chain uses TRBV2 and TRBJ1-6, with 10 bases lining up with TRBD1. Germline V gene lookup returns CDR1 SNHLY and CDR2 FYNNEI. The CDR3 has 14 amino acids. Unmatched junction bases numbered 2, after V lost 3 bases and J lost 9 bases. CDR3 nucleotides: TGTGCCAGCAGTGAGACAGGGGGCGGTTCACCCCTCCACTTT. Its protein product is CASSETGGGSPLHF.

The chain carries TRBV4-3 and TRBJ2-3, with 7 bases matching TRBD1. This CDR3 comprises 15 residues. Trimming took 1 base from V and 5 from J; bases not matched to a gene: 6. The germline gives CDR1 LGHNA, CDR2 YSLEER. The CDR3 is CASSQGQGEVDTQYF. DNA of the CDR3: TGCGCCAGCAGCCAAGGACAGGGAGAGGTAGATACGCAGTATTTT.

V and J are TRBV7-6 and TRBJ2-3, with 7 positions matching TRBD2. This CDR3 region has 17 residues. CDR1 and CDR2 (germline): SGHVS, FNYEAQ. Losses at the gene ends were 5 bases for V and 2 bases for J; bases not matched to a gene: 13. CDR3 in DNA: TGTGCCAGCAGCCCACATTTATCAGCGGGGCACACAGATACGCAGTATTTT. It yields the protein CASSPHLSAGHTDTQYF.

V usage is TRBV19 and J usage is TRBJ1-6; 12 bases map to TRBD1. The CDR3 length is 16 residues. V lost 5 bases, J lost 9 bases, and 8 bases stayed unmatched. The germline V gene encodes CDR1 LNHDA and CDR2 SQIVND (reference sequence). As DNA, the CDR3 is TGTGCCAGTAGTCCACCCGGGACAGGGGGCGTTTCACCCCTCCACTTT. Its translation: CASSPPGTGGVSPLHF.

As regards this clone: Other nucleotide sequences from this sample produce the same CDR3. The chain combines TRBV30 with TRBJ1-4; possibly TRBD1 for D (5 bases). From germline, CDR1 is GTSNPN and CDR2 SVGIG (reference sequence). V dropped 3 bases and J dropped 0 bases, with 8 bases sitting between them. The CDR3 covers 14 residues. In nucleotides, the CDR3 is TGTGCCTGGAGCCAGGGAACAACTAATGAAAAACTGTTTTTT. Its translation: CAWSQGTTNEKLFF.

The chain combines TRBV5-4 with TRBJ2-7; no clear D. CDR3 length equals 14 residues. V lost 5 bases and J 3 bases, leaving 15 bases between the germline ends. Looked up from germline, CDR1 is SGHNT and CDR2 is YYREEE (reference sequence). CDR3 sequence reads: CASSSPENLYEQYF. The DNA for the CDR3 is TGTGCCAGCAGTTCCCCGGAGAACCTCTACGAGCAGTACTTC.

CDR3 in DNA: TGTGCCAGCAGCGGGAGTGGAGGGGTAGGAGAGACCCAGTACTTC. Protein sequence: CASSGSGGVGETQYF. The chain uses TRBV9 and TRBJ2-5; a possible D gene is TRBD2 (6 bases). The CDR3 is 15 amino acids. V was clipped by 3 bases and J by 4 bases, with 16 bases between them. Looked up from germline, CDR1 is SGDLS and CDR2 is YYNGEE.

CDR3 sequence reads: CASRPGRGTGATEQYF. In DNA, the CDR3 is TGCGCCAGCAGGCCCGGGAGGGGGACAGGGGCCACGGAGCAGTACTTC. This rearrangement joins TRBV4-1 to TRBJ2-7; the match to TRBD1 covers 10 bases. V shed 6 bases and J 7 bases; nucleotides not matched to a gene: 15. This CDR3 is 16 amino acids long. From germline, CDR1 is MGHRA and CDR2 YSYEKL.